This T cell receptor (beta chain) was captured by sequencing in a study of low-dose radiotherapy and immunotherapy resistance in tumors. TRAV and TRBV primers primed cDNA for both TCRalpha and TCRbeta. With a constant-region primer and a V-primer adapter, TCRs were subjected to about 20 PCR cycles of amplification. MiXCR, applied by TCRdb to the reads, yields one record per CDR3 protein. In the table there are about 100,000 distinct CDR3 sequences, roughly 20% of which are singletons. Indicated time point: after trial treatment. This sample's treatment: LDRT plus nivolumab, ipilimumab, low-dose cyclophosphamide and aspirin (RACIN trial). Patients qualified if they had advanced solid tumors that lacked tumor-infiltrating lymphocytes. Only a few counts were recorded for this clonotype. Deletions cut 4 bases from V and 2 bases from J, with 9 bases between. The CDR3 is 12 residues long. The V gene's germline CDR1 is SQVTM and CDR2 ANQGSEA.

This receptor was identified in a male donor with prostate cancer. Sequencing used PBMCs, obtained after low-dose radiotherapy plus immunotherapy. The chain recombines TRBV29-1 with TRBJ2-7, with D unclear. Written as DNA, the CDR3 is TGCAGCGTTGTACACGCAACCTACGAGCAGTACTTC. This sequence encodes CSVVHATYEQYF.